This T cell receptor (beta chain) was recovered during a study of CD8+CD57+ T cells in acquired aplastic anemia. Patients included in sequencing had previously demonstrated CD8+CD57+ cell expansion by flow cytometry. Unmatched junction bases numbered 6, after V lost 5 bases and J lost 4 bases. There are 14 residues in the CDR3. Per the germline V gene, CDR1 is DFQATT and CDR2 is SNEGSKA (reference sequence). Investigators profiled TCR beta VDJ and CDR3 from genomic DNA template. In TCRdb, the reads were re-called with MiXCR into one record per CDR3 protein. Here the sample spans 150,000 to 200,000 distinct CDR3 sequences, 71% being singletons.

The sequence was collected from a human donor with aplastic anemia. The sequenced sample was sorted CD4+, CD8+, or CD8+CD57+ T cells (not recorded which) from PBMCs. The J gene is TRBJ1-3, the V gene TRBV20-1; the match to TRBD1 covers 9 bases. CDR3 in amino acids: CSAGRTGVGNTIYF. Written as DNA, the CDR3 is TGCAGTGCTGGGAGGACAGGGGTAGGAAACACCATATATTTT.